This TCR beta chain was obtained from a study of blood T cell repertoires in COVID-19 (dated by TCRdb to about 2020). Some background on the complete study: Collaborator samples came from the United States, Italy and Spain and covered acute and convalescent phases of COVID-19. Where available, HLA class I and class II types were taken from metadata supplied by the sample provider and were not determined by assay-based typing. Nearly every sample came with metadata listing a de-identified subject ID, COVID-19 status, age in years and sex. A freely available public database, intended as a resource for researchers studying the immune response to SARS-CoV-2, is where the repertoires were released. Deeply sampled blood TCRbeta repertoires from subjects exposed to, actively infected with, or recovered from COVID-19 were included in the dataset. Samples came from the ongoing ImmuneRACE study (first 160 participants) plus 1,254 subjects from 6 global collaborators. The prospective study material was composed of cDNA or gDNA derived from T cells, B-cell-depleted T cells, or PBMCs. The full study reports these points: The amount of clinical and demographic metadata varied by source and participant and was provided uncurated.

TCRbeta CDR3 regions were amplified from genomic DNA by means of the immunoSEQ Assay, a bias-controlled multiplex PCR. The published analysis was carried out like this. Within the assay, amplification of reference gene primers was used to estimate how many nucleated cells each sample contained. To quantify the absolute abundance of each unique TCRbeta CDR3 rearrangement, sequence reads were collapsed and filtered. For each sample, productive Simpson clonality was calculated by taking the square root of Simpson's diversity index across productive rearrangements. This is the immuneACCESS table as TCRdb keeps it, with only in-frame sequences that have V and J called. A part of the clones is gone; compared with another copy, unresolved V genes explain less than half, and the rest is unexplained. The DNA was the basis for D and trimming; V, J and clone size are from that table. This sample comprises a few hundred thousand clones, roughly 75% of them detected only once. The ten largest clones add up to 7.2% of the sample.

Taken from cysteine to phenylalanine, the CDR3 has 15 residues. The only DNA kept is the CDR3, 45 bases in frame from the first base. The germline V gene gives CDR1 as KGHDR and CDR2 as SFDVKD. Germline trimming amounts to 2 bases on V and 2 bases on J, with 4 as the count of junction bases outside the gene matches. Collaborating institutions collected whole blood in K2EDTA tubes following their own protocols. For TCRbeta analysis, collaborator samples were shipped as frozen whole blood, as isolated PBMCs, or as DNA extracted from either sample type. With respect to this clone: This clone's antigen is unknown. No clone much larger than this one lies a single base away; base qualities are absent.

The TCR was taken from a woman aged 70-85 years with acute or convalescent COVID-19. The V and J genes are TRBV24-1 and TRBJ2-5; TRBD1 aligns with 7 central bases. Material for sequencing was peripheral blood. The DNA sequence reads TGTGCCACCAGTGATTGGGACAGAGGACAAGAGACCCAGTACTTC. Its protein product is CATSDWDRGQETQYF.